This T cell receptor beta chain emerged from a study of CD8 T cells in ankylosing spondylitis. The authors made TCR beta libraries by quantitative 5'-RACE with molecular barcodes. TCRdb reprocessed the 5' RACE reads with MiXCR, giving one entry per CDR3 protein. The table records roughly 700,000 distinct CDR3 sequences, 19% of them present only once. Germline-derived CDR1 and CDR2 are SGHAT and FQNNGV. The CDR3 runs to 13 residues. The V end lost 1 base, the J end lost 4 bases, and 7 bases lay between the germline ends. Study-level results: What seemed typical of ankylosing spondylitis blood was a TCR beta motif built from eight highly homologous variants. Matched synovial fluid from ankylosing spondylitis patients was reported to be enriched for disease-linked clones.

Turning to this clonotype: Antigen specificity is unknown.

The rearrangement links TRBV11-2 to TRBJ1-2, with D hard to call. The sequence came from a male donor with ankylosing spondylitis. Sample: blood, either unsorted or a sorted T cell fraction (not recorded which). In nucleotides, the CDR3 is TGTGCCAGCAGCTTAGGAGTGGTCTATGGCTACACCTTC. As protein: CASSLGVVYGYTF. The full variable domain, its missing parts supplied by reference TRBV11-2 and TRBJ1-2, is EAGVAQSPRYKIIEKRQSVAFWCNPISGHATLYWYQQILGQGPKLLIQFQNNGVVDDSQLPKDRFSAERLKGVDSTLKIQPAKLEDSAVYLCASSLGVVYGYTFGSGTRLTVV.